This TCR beta chain was profiled in a study of cytomegalovirus exposure and HLA in healthy donors. A word on this clone: The target antigen is unknown.

Researchers ran the PCR with 60 Vbeta and 13 Jbeta primers. Here immunoSEQ multiplex PCR was the method, and the copy in TCRdb shows in-frame clones only, minus some. The table includes some 160,000 clones, around 80% detected once. Notes on the study in general: In a later analysis, parvovirus B19, influenza, CMV and Epstein-Barr virus appeared linked to several top co-occurrence clusters. Researchers counted around 170 TCR beta chains as cytomegalovirus-associated. What TCR beta sequences reportedly achieved was accurate prediction of HLA-A and HLA-B alleles in most subjects. TCR beta V- and J-gene trimming, according to a later analysis, was linked to a missense DCLRE1C variant.

Germline assignment: CDR1 MNHNY and CDR2 SVGAGI (reference sequence). The ends were cut back, 0 bases at V and 2 bases at J, with 9 bases in the middle. This CDR3 comprises 15 residues. The sample taken for sequencing was PBMCs. The origin of this receptor is a man aged 35 to 55 in good health and CMV-seronegative. The rearrangement joins TRBV6-6 to TRBJ2-3; no reliable D call. The CDR3 nucleotides read TGTGCCAGCAGTTACTCGGGCGAACCCACAGATACGCAGTATTTT. This sequence encodes CASSYSGEPTDTQYF.